These 30 T cell receptor beta chains share one sample of origin, sequenced in a study of T-cell reconstitution after alpha-beta-depleted transplantation in children. The library targeted TCRbeta and was prepared with unique molecular identifiers. Using its own MiXCR run on the PCR reads, TCRdb lists one record per CDR3 protein. The table shows roughly 250,000 distinct CDR3 sequences, with roughly 8.2% occurring only once. This specimen was PBMCs, mostly from graft donor cells, taken 180 days after TCRalphabeta/CD19-depleted stem cell transplant. These receptors originate from a male patient younger than 18 who had a stem cell transplant for acute lymphoblastic leukemia, so the T cells may come from the graft donor.

At least ten counts were recorded for this clonotype. V usage is TRBV7-8 and J usage is TRBJ2-7, with TRBD2 matching 9 bases. V lost 1 base and J lost 0; bases outside the gene matches: 10. CDR3 size: 18 residues. Germline assignment: CDR1 SGHVS and CDR2 FQNEAQ. CDR3 region: CASSLVQRGRASSYEQYF. CDR3 sequence (DNA): TGTGCCAGCAGCTTAGTACAGCGCGGGAGGGCCAGCTCCTACGAGCAGTACTTC. The full variable domain, completed using reference TRBV7-8 and TRBJ2-7, is GAGVSQSPRYKVAKRGQDVALRCDPISGHVSLFWYQQALGQGPEFLTYFQNEAQLDKSGLPSDRFFAERPEGSVSTLKIQRTQQEDSAVYLCASSLVQRGRASSYEQYFGPGTRLTVT.

Ten or more counts support this clonotype. This sequence joins TRBV19 and TRBJ1-2; D is perhaps TRBD1 (5 bases). Germline V gene data show CDR1 as LNHDA and CDR2 as SQIVND (reference sequence). Trimming shortened V by 4 bases and J by 9 bases, and 12 bases separated the two germline ends. This CDR3 is 12 amino acids long. CDR3 amino acids: CASSTEGLRYTF. The CDR3 DNA reads as TGTGCCAGTAGTACTGAGGGGTTGCGCTACACCTTC.

The gene calls are TRBV4-2 and TRBJ2-7; D might be TRBD2 (6 bases). The CDR3 extends over 15 amino acids. Germline V CDR1 and CDR2: LGHNA, YNFKEQ. The germline V and J ends were trimmed by 4 bases and 3 bases, with 16 bases remaining between them. The CDR3 DNA is TGTGCCAGCAGCCCTGGACTCCTGGGGGGCTACGAGCAGTACTTC. Protein sequence: CASSPGLLGGYEQYF.

With respect to this clonotype: A much larger clonotype is one base distant, so this may be a read error. This sequence joins TRBV12-3 or TRBV12-4 and TRBJ2-3; 14 positions match TRBD2. CDR3 size: 15 residues. In nucleotides, the CDR3 is TGTGCCAGCATCCTGGGACTAGCGGGAGTAGATGCGCAGTATTTT. Its protein is CASILGLAGVDAQYF.

This clonotype was recorded at least ten times. The chain carries TRBV12-3 or TRBV12-4 and TRBJ2-3; D is unresolved. Trimming left V 6 bases short and J 3 bases short, with 13 bases between. There are 14 residues in the CDR3. CDR3 bases: TGTGCCAGCAGCCGTCCCGCTAGGACAGATACGCAGTATTTT. It specifies CASSRPARTDTQYF.

This clonotype was picked up many times. The J gene is TRBJ2-2, the V gene TRBV12-3 or TRBV12-4; 7 nucleotides agree with TRBD2. J gave up 4 bases and V 2 bases, and 7 bases lay outside the gene matches. CDR3 size: 16 residues. The CDR3 loop reads CASSLSLAESTGELFF. In DNA form, the CDR3 reads TGTGCCAGCAGTTTAAGCCTAGCGGAATCCACCGGGGAGCTGTTTTTT.

This clonotype occurred many times. This chain joins TRBV28 and TRBJ2-1, with TRBD2 identical over 13 bases. V was pared by 0 bases and J by 7 bases, with 3 bases of the junction left unmatched. The CDR3 sequence is 16 residues long. Germline values: CDR1 MDHEN, CDR2 SYDVKM. Written as DNA, the CDR3 is TGTGCCAGCAGTTTATGGACTAGCGGGAGGTGGAATGAGCAGTTCTTC. The encoded protein is CASSLWTSGRWNEQFF.

In its sample, this clonotype was seen many times. The chain employs TRBV10-3 and TRBJ1-2; 10 nucleotides agree with TRBD1. The germline CDR1 and CDR2 sequences are ENHRY and SYGVKD. The V gene end was trimmed by 0 bases and the J gene end by 2 bases; junction bases not matched to a gene: 3. The CDR3 contains 16 residues. CDR3 DNA: TGTGCCATCAGTGAGTCGGGACAGGGGCGGAACTATGGCTACACCTTC. Translated, it gives CAISESGQGRNYGYTF.

This clonotype came up many times. The chain couples TRBV20-1 to TRBJ1-1; 7 bases fit TRBD1. Germline CDR1 and CDR2: DFQATT and SNEGSKA (reference sequence). J was trimmed by 4 bases and V by 4 bases; bases with no gene match: 9. The CDR3 loop spans 14 amino acids. CDR3 nucleotides: TGCAGTGCTAAAGGACAGGCGAGGGGCACTGAAGCTTTCTTT. It specifies CSAKGQARGTEAFF.

This clonotype was recorded at least ten times. The V and J genes are TRBV12-3 or TRBV12-4 and TRBJ1-2, with D hard to call. V lost 3 bases to trimming and J lost 8 bases, with 13 bases between them. CDR3 length equals 13 residues. DNA for the CDR3: TGTGCCAGCAGTTTGGGGATGATGAACGGCTACACCTTC. This translates into CASSLGMMNGYTF.

This clonotype has ten or more counts. The rearrangement links TRBV18 to TRBJ1-1, with D perhaps TRBD1 (5 bases). The CDR3 length is 13 residues. The V end lost 6 bases, the J end lost 0 bases, and 8 bases lay between the germline ends. Germline lookup yields CDR1 KGHSH and CDR2 LQKENI. Here the CDR3 DNA reads TGTGCCAGCTCTCCGGGGGTGAACACTGAAGCTTTCTTT. As protein: CASSPGVNTEAFF. The full variable domain, with the rest looked up from reference TRBV18 and TRBJ1-1, is NAGVMQNPRHLVRRRGQEARLRCSPMKGHSHVYWYRQLPEEGLKFMVYLQKENIIDESGMPKERFSAEFPKEGPSILRIQQVVRGDSAAYFCASSPGVNTEAFFGQGTRLTVV.

In its sample, this clonotype was seen many times. V gene TRBV6-1 combines with J gene TRBJ2-2; 10 bases match TRBD1. The V and J ends lost 5 bases and 6 bases, in that order; junction bases with no gene match: 9. Looked up from germline, CDR1 is MNHNS and CDR2 is SASEGT. This CDR3 spans 16 amino acids. The CDR3 DNA follows: TGTGCCAGCAGTCAGACAGGGGGCCTCTCCGCCGGGGAGCTGTTTTTT. Its translation is CASSQTGGLSAGELFF.

The V gene is TRBV24-1, the J gene TRBJ2-3; D tentatively fits TRBD1 or TRBD2 (6 bases each). The CDR3 length is 17 residues. Germline-derived CDR1 and CDR2 are KGHDR and SFDVKD. V was shortened by 1 base and J by 4 bases, with 17 bases between the two germline ends. Here the CDR3 DNA reads TGTGCCACCAGTGATTTCGGTGGGGGGCCGATCGCAGATACGCAGTATTTT. Translated: CATSDFGGGPIADTQYF.

CDR3 protein: CASSLVLGRYNSPLHF. CDR3 in DNA: TGTGCCAGCAGCTTAGTTCTGGGCCGATATAATTCACCCCTCCACTTT. V usage is TRBV7-2 and J usage is TRBJ1-6; no clear D. V was cut by 1 base and J by 4 bases, with 11 bases left in between. CDR3 size: 16 residues. Germline V gives CDR1 SGHTA, CDR2 FQGNSA.

This clonotype was recorded many times. The CDR3 spells CASTKGVAGDEQFF. The CDR3 region has the DNA TGCGCCAGCACCAAAGGGGTAGCGGGGGATGAGCAGTTCTTC. This chain uses TRBV4-3 with TRBJ2-1, with 9 nucleotides matching TRBD2. CDR1 LGHNA and CDR2 YSLEER come from the germline V gene. The CDR3 covers 14 residues. V lost 7 bases and J lost 8; bases outside the gene matches: 9.

This clonotype was recorded at least ten times. This rearrangement joins TRBV3-1 to TRBJ1-5; D is undetermined. The CDR3 is 15 residues long. Trimming pared 1 base from V and 4 bases from J, leaving 11 bases between. Germline values: CDR1 LGHDT, CDR2 YNNKEL (reference sequence). The CDR3, as DNA: TGTGCCAGCAGCCAAGGGGTGGAGGGTAATCAGCCCCAGCATTTT. Its translation: CASSQGVEGNQPQHF.

At least ten counts were recorded for this clonotype. DNA for the CDR3: TGTGCCAGCAGTAGCGGGGGGGCCACCGGGGAGCTGTTTTTT. Encoded protein: CASSSGGATGELFF. The V gene is TRBV12-3 or TRBV12-4, the J gene TRBJ2-2; 10 bases fit TRBD2. With V trimmed by 5 bases and J by 4 bases, 1 base remained unmatched. This CDR3 comprises 14 residues.

Comment on this clonotype: A read error is possible here, since a much larger clone lies one base away. This rearrangement joins TRBV4-3 to TRBJ1-1, with D possibly matching TRBD1 (6 bases). The germline gives CDR1 LGHNA, CDR2 YSLEER. The CDR3 runs to 13 residues. CDR3 DNA sequence: TGCGCCAGCAAAGGACAGCTGAACACTGACGCTTTCTTT. Translating it yields CASKGQLNTDAFF.

This clonotype was detected ten times or more. V is TRBV7-9 and J is TRBJ1-1; no reliable D call. This CDR3 spans 14 amino acids. Looked up from germline, CDR1 is SEHNR and CDR2 is FQNEAQ (reference sequence). The V end was cut by 3 bases, the J end by 1 base, with 9 bases between. The CDR3 loop reads CASSFPWGNTEAFF. In DNA form, the CDR3 reads TGTGCCAGCAGCTTCCCCTGGGGGAACACTGAAGCTTTCTTT.

This clonotype has a count of ten or more. V usage is TRBV4-3 and J usage is TRBJ1-6; 9 bases map to TRBD1. Germline values: CDR1 LGHNA, CDR2 YSLEER. This CDR3 is built from 14 residues. Trimming at V came to 3 bases and at J to 8 bases, leaving 2 bases not matched to a gene. The CDR3 sequence: CASSQDRGYSPLHF. CDR3 in DNA: TGCGCCAGCAGCCAGGACAGGGGTTATTCACCCCTCCACTTT.

In its sample, this clonotype was seen a few times. One end of the junction is discordant with germline, which a read error may explain. The gene calls are TRBV2 and TRBJ1-6, with TRBD1 as a possible D gene (6 bases). This CDR3 comprises 16 residues. In germline, CDR1 is SNHLY, CDR2 FYNNEI. The chain's CDR3 is CASSEGGGRISSPLHF. The CDR3 coding sequence is TGTGCCAGCAGCGAAGGCGGGGGGCGAATTAGTTCACCCCTCCACTTT.

As concerns this clonotype: A read error may explain this, as a much larger clone is one base away. The J gene is TRBJ2-1, the V gene TRBV20-1; TRBD2 agrees at 12 bases. Unmatched junction bases numbered 14, after V lost 3 bases and J lost 11 bases. The CDR3 length is 16 residues. The germline V gene encodes CDR1 DFQATT and CDR2 SNEGSKA (reference sequence). The CDR3 reads CSASRRTSGIFDKQFF. The CDR3 nucleotides read TGCAGTGCTAGCAGACGGACTAGCGGGATTTTCGATAAGCAGTTCTTC.

This clonotype was seen repeatedly, ten times or more. This chain links TRBV24-1 with TRBJ2-1, with TRBD2 as a possible D gene (7 bases). Trimming pared 2 bases from V and 7 bases from J, leaving 17 bases between. This CDR3 has 16 amino acids. Germline V gives CDR1 KGHDR, CDR2 SFDVKD. For the CDR3, the DNA is TGTGCCACCAGTGATTCCGGGGGGCCTAAGAGAAATGAGCAGTTCTTC. The encoded protein is CATSDSGGPKRNEQFF.

This clonotype was picked up a small number of times. CDR3 DNA sequence: TGCAGTGCTAGGACTAGCGGGGGCACAGATACGCAGTATTTT. It encodes CSARTSGGTDTQYF. This chain uses TRBV20-1 with TRBJ2-3, with 11 bases matching TRBD2. V lost 3 bases and J lost 1; bases outside the gene matches: 0. The CDR3 has 14 amino acids. Per the germline V gene, CDR1 is DFQATT and CDR2 is SNEGSKA (reference sequence).

A remark on this clonotype: This could be a read error, since a much larger clone is one nucleotide away. In nucleotides, the CDR3 is TGTGCCAGCAGCAAGGATGGCCCCAGGATCCATCTTTTCTATGGCTACACCTTC. The encoded protein is CASSKDGPRIHLFYGYTF. The gene calls are TRBV5-5 and TRBJ1-2; no reliable D call. The CDR3 is made up of 18 amino acids. CDR1 and CDR2 from the germline V gene are SGHKS and YYEKEE (reference sequence). V was pared by 4 bases and J by 4 bases, with 26 bases between.

Ten or more counts support this clonotype. The V gene is TRBV6-5, the J gene TRBJ1-4; D is undetermined. V was clipped by 0 bases and J by 7 bases, with 9 bases between them. This CDR3 contains 14 residues. Germline V gene lookup returns CDR1 MNHEY and CDR2 SVGAGI. The CDR3 nucleotides are TGTGCCAGCAGTTACTCGAATAGTGCTGAAAAACTGTTTTTT. Translation gives CASSYSNSAEKLFF.

The table lists this clonotype with many counts. The chain combines TRBV24-1 with TRBJ2-7, with D unclear. CDR1 and CDR2 from the germline V gene are KGHDR and SFDVKD. The CDR3 covers 11 residues. Deletions cut 3 bases from V and 7 bases from J, with 6 bases between. The CDR3 DNA reads TGTGCCACCAGTGATGGCCGGGAGCAGTACTTC. The encoded protein is CATSDGREQYF.

This clonotype was counted at least ten times. The chain is built from TRBV18 and TRBJ1-4; D gene uncertain. Trimming removed 5 bases at V and 6 bases at J, with 22 bases between. The CDR3 runs 17 residues. Germline V gene data show CDR1 as KGHSH and CDR2 as LQKENI. The DNA of the CDR3 is TGTGCCAGCTCATCCGCGAAACTAATGGGCCCCTATGAAAAACTGTTTTTT. This codes for CASSSAKLMGPYEKLFF.

In this sample, this clonotype turned up many times. This chain connects TRBV29-1 to TRBJ2-7; D assignment may be TRBD1 or TRBD2 (5 bases each). CDR1 is SQVTM and CDR2 is ANQGSEA in the germline V gene. V lost 6 bases and J lost 2, with 17 bases in between. This CDR3 has 14 amino acids. DNA for the CDR3: TGCAGCGTGACCCCCGGGACGGGGCCCTACGAGCAGTACTTC. This encodes CSVTPGTGPYEQYF.

This clonotype was found many times. This chain links TRBV7-3 with TRBJ1-1; 9 bases are a match to TRBD1. The ends lost 5 bases at V and 4 bases at J; junction bases unmatched: 5. Per germline, CDR1 SGHTA and CDR2 FQGTGA. The CDR3 sequence is 14 residues long. CDR3 DNA: TGTGCCAGCAGCCTTACAGGGGGCGCCACTGAAGCTTTCTTT. Protein sequence: CASSLTGGATEAFF.